Described below is a single TCR beta chain sequence and its context. Its antigen is not known. The protocol was immunoSEQ multiplex PCR, while the TCRdb copy is restricted to in-frame clones and leaves out a portion. Of more than 95,000 clones listed, over 85% are singletons. Sampled blood was obtained at baseline, cycle 4 day 1, and cycle 7 day 1. Germline CDR1 and CDR2: SGHRS and YFSETQ. With 2 bases clipped from V and 5 bases from J, the junction kept 12 bases outside the gene matches. The CDR3 totals 17 residues. The sample originates from a study of OX40 agonist ivuxolimab in advanced cancers. Study-level findings and limits: The 0.1-3.0 mg/kg partial responders had among the lowest clonal expansion. Low normalized T-cell clonal expansion also characterized some of the nonresponders.

The clonotype was recovered from an adult with an advanced solid tumor such as melanoma, head and neck, liver or kidney cancer. The source was CD4+ or CD8+ T cells sorted from blood, collected in a trial of the OX40 agonist ivuxolimab. The genes are TRBV5-1 and TRBJ2-3, with 9 bases that match TRBD2. The CDR3 DNA is TGCGCCAGCAGCTTTAACTCTGGCGGGGGGGCCATAGATACGCAGTATTTT. This codes for CASSFNSGGGAIDTQYF.